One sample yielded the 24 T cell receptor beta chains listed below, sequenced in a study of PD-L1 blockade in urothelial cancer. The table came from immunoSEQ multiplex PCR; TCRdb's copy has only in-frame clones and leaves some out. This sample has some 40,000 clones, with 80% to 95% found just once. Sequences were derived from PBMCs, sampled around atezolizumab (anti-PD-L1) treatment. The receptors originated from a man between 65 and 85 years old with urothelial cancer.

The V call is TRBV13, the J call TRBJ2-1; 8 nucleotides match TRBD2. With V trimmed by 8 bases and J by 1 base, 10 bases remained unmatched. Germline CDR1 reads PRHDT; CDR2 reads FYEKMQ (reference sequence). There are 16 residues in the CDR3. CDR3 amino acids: CASGPGGVGSYNEQFF. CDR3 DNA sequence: TGTGCCAGCGGACCGGGAGGGGTGGGTTCCTACAATGAGCAGTTCTTC.

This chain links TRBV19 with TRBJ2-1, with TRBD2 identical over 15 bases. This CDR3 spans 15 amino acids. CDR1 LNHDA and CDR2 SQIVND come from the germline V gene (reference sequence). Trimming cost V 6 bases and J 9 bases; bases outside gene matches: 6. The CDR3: CASSGLAGGPGEQFF. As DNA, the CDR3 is TGTGCCAGTAGCGGACTAGCGGGAGGGCCGGGTGAGCAGTTCTTC.

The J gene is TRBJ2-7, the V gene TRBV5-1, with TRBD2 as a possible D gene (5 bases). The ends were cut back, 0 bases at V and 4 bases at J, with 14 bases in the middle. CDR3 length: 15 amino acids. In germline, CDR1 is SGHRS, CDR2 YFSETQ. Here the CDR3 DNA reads TGCGCCAGCAGCTTGGCAGGCCCTAGCATGTACGAGCAGTACTTC. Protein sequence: CASSLAGPSMYEQYF.

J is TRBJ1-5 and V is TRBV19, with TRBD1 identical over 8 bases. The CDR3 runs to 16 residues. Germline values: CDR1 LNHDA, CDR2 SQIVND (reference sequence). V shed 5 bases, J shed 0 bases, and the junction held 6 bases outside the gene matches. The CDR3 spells CASSPRTGFSNQPQHF. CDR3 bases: TGTGCCAGTAGTCCCCGGACAGGGTTTAGCAATCAGCCCCAGCATTTT. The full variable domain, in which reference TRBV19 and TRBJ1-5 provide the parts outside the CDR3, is DGGITQSPKYLFRKEGQNVTLSCEQNLNHDAMYWYRQDPGQGLRLIYYSQIVNDFQKGDIAEGYSVSREKKESFPLTVTSAQKNPTAFYLCASSPRTGFSNQPQHFGDGTRLSIL.

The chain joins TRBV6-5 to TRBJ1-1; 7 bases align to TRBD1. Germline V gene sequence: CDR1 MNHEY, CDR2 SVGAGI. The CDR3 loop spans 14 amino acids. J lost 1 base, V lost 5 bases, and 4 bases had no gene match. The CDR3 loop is CASSAGTENTEAFF. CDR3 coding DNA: TGTGCCAGCAGTGCCGGGACAGAGAACACTGAAGCTTTCTTT.

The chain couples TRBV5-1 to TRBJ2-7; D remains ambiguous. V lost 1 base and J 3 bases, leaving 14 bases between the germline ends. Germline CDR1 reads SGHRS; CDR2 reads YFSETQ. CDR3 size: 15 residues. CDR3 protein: CASSLTSLLIYEQYF. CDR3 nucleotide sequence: TGCGCCAGCAGCTTGACTTCCCTTCTTATCTACGAGCAGTACTTC.

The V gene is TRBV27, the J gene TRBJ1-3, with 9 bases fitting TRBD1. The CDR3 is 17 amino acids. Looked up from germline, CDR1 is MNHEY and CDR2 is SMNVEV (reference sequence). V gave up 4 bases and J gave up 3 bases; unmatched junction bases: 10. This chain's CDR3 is CASSSVPPDRGGNTIYF. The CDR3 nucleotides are TGTGCCAGCAGTTCCGTACCCCCGGACAGGGGTGGAAACACCATATATTTT.

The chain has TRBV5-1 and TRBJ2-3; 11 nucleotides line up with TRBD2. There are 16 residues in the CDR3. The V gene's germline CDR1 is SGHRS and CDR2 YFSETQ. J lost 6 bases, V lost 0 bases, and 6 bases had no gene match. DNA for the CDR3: TGCGCCAGCAGCTTGGCCTCCCGACTAGCGGGGGATACGCAGTATTTT. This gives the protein CASSLASRLAGDTQYF.

The CDR3 DNA is TGTGCCAGTAGTATAGGGGCCGAGGGCGATACGCAGTATTTT. Amino acids: CASSIGAEGDTQYF. The chain is built from TRBV19 and TRBJ2-3; D perhaps matches TRBD2 (5 bases). Looked up from germline, CDR1 is LNHDA and CDR2 is SQIVND (reference sequence). V lost 1 base to trimming and J lost 6 bases, with 11 bases between them. CDR3 size: 14 residues. The full variable domain, with the rest looked up from reference TRBV19 and TRBJ2-3, is DGGITQSPKYLFRKEGQNVTLSCEQNLNHDAMYWYRQDPGQGLRLIYYSQIVNDFQKGDIAEGYSVSREKKESFPLTVTSAQKNPTAFYLCASSIGAEGDTQYFGPGTRLTVL.

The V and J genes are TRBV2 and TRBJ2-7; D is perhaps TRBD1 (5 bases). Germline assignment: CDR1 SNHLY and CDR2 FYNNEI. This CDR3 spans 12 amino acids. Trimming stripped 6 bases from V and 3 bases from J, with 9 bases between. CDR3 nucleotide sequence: TGTGCCAGCAGGACAGACAGCTACGAGCAGTACTTC. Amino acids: CASRTDSYEQYF.

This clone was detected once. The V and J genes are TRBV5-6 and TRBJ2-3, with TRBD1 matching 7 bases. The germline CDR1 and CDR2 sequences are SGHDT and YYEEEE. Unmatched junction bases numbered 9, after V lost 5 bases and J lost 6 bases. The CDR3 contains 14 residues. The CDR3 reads CASSMDRPRDTQYF. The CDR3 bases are TGTGCCAGCAGTATGGACAGGCCTCGGGATACGCAGTATTTT. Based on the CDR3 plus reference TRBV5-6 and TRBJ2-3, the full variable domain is DAGVTQSPTHLIKTRGQQVTLRCSPKSGHDTVSWYQQALGQGPQFIFQYYEEEERQRGNFPDRFSGHQFPNYSSELNVNALLLGDSALYLCASSMDRPRDTQYFGPGTRLTVL.

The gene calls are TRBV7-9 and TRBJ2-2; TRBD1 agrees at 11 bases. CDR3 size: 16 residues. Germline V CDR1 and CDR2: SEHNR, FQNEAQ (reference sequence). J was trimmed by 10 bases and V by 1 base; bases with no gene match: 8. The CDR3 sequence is CASSLEADRGRVELFF. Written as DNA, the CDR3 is TGTGCCAGCAGCTTAGAGGCGGACAGGGGGCGCGTGGAGCTGTTTTTT.

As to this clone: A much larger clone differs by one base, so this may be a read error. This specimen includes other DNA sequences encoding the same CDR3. Written as DNA, the CDR3 is TGCGCCAGCAGCCTGTTCCAGGGGTCCAGGGATGAGCAGTTCTTC. Encoded protein: CASSLFQGSRDEQFF. The chain carries TRBV5-1 and TRBJ2-1; tentative D call: TRBD1 (6 bases). With 4 bases removed from V and 8 bases from J, the gap between germline ends came to 19 bases. The CDR3 is 15 residues long. Per germline, CDR1 SGHRS and CDR2 YFSETQ. Variable domain in full (rest from reference TRBV5-1 and TRBJ2-1): KAGVTQTPRYLIKTRGQQVTLSCSPISGHRSVSWYQQTPGQGLQFLFEYFSETQRNKGNFPGRFSGRQFSNSRSEMNVSTLELGDSALYLCASSLFQGSRDEQFFGPGTRLTVL.

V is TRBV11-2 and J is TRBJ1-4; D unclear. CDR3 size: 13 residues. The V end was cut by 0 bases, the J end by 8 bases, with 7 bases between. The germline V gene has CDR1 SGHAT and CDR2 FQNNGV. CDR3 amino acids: CASSLDLREKLFF. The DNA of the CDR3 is TGTGCCAGCAGCTTAGATCTGCGGGAAAAACTGTTTTTT.

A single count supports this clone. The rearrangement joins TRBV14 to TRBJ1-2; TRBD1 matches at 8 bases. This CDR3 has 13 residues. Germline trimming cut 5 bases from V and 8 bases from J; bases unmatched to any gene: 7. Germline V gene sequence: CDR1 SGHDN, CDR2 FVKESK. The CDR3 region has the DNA TGTGCCAGCAGCATACACAGGGGGATAGGCTACACCTTC. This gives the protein CASSIHRGIGYTF.

CDR3 nucleotides: TGTGCTAGTGGTTTGGGTGACAGGCTTATCAATGAAAAACTGTTTTTT. This translates into CASGLGDRLINEKLFF. This chain links TRBV12-5 with TRBJ1-4, with a weak D call TRBD1 (6 bases). CDR3 length equals 16 residues. Germline values: CDR1 LGHNT, CDR2 FRNRAP. The V end lost 1 base, the J end lost 5 bases, and 14 bases lay between the germline ends.

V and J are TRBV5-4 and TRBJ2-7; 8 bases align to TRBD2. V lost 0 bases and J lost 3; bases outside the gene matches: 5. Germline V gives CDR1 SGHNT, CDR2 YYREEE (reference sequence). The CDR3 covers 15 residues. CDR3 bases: TGTGCCAGCAGCTTGGGGGCGGGAGGCAGCTACGAGCAGTACTTC. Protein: CASSLGAGGSYEQYF.

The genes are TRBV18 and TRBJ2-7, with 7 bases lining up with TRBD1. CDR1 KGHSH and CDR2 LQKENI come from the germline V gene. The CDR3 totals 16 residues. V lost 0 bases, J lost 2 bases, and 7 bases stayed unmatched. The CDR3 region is CASSPPRGQSTYEQYF. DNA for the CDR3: TGTGCCAGCTCACCACCGAGGGGACAGAGCACCTACGAGCAGTACTTC. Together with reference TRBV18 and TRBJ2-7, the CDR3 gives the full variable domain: NAGVMQNPRHLVRRRGQEARLRCSPMKGHSHVYWYRQLPEEGLKFMVYLQKENIIDESGMPKERFSAEFPKEGPSILRIQQVVRGDSAAYFCASSPPRGQSTYEQYFGPGTRLTVT.

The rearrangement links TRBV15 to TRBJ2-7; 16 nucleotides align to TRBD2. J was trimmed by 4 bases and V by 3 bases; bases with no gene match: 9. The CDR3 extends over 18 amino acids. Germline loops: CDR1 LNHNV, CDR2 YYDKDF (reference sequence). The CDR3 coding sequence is TGTGCCACCAGCAGGCCGGGAGGGACTAGCGGGAGGGGTTACGAGCAGTACTTC. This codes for CATSRPGGTSGRGYEQYF.

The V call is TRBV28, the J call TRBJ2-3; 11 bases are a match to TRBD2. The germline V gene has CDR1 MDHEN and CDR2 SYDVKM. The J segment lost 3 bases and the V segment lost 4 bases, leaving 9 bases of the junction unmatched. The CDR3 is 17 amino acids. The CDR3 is CASSSNLAGGGTDTQYF. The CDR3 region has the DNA TGTGCCAGCAGTTCAAACTTAGCGGGAGGGGGAACAGATACGCAGTATTTT.

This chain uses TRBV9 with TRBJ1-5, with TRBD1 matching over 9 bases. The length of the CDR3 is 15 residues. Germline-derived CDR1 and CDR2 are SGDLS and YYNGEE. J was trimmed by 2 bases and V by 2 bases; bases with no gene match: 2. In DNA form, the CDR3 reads TGTGCCAGCAGCGTGGGACAGGGAGGCAATCAGCCCCAGCATTTT. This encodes CASSVGQGGNQPQHF.

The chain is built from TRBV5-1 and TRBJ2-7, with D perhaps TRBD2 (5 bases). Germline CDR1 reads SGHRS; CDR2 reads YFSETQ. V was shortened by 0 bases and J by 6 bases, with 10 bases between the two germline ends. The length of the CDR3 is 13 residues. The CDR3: CASSLDLASEQYF. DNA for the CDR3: TGCGCCAGCAGCTTGGATCTAGCAAGCGAGCAGTACTTC.

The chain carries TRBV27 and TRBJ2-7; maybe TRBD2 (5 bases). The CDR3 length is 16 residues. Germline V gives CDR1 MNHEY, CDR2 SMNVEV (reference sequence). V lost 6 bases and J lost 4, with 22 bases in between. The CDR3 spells CASSTRSPGFGYEQYF. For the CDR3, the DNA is TGTGCCAGCAGCACCCGATCTCCGGGGTTTGGGTACGAGCAGTACTTC.

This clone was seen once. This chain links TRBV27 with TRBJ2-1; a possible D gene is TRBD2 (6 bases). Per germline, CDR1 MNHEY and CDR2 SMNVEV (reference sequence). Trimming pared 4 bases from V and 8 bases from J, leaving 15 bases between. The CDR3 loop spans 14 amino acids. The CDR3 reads CASSSYRERDEQFF. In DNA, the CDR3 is TGTGCCAGCAGTTCCTACCGGGAGAGGGATGAGCAGTTCTTC.